This T cell receptor beta chain was found in a study of blood T cells in healthy people across ages (dated by TCRdb to 2015 to 2017). For context, the study as a whole: In model experiments, template switching captured roughly one uniquely barcoded TCR beta cDNA molecule for every two T cells. Age-related changes in TCR beta repertoire diversity were measured in the study by deep sequencing normalized with unique cDNA molecular identifiers. To avoid experimental bias, donors of different ages were distributed randomly across sequencing lanes. The donors were divided into four age groups: young (average approximately 15 years), middle-aged (under 40), aged (around 59) and long-lived (approximately 74). The study analyzed two additional independent replicas of 1 million unique cDNA reads from the same blood draw for two donors, one aged 18 to 30 and one aged 80 or older.

Library generation was performed with 5' RACE. Sequencing was performed on an Illumina HiSeq 2500. A second PCR of roughly 7 to 11 cycles was run with a J-beta primer mix and a sample-barcoded 5' primer. A unique molecular identifier was introduced onto each TCR beta cDNA molecule by a template-switch 5' adaptor carrying 12 random nucleotides. Each sample yielded at least 2.5 million CDR3-containing paired-end reads. The Mint cDNA synthesis kit, primed by a TRBC-specific oligonucleotide, was used to synthesize first-strand cDNA from all RNA. Following uracil-DNA glycosylase treatment, all cDNA underwent a first 18-cycle PCR with the universal primers M1SS and BC2_uni_R. In the original analysis: For normalization, 1 million high-quality reads, each with a distinct molecular identifier, were randomly selected from each sample. Reads with shared molecular identifiers were discarded instead of being binned into consensus sequences. CDR3 identification, clonotype clustering and error correction used MiTCR with a Q25 quality threshold and the strictest error-elimination algorithm. A nonparametric unseen species model with Euler transformation was used to estimate lower-bound total TCR beta diversity. In TCRdb, the public reads were trimmed at Q25 with fastp and aligned with MiXCR, with productive beta chains retained. Rows matching on CDR3 protein sequence are summarized as one entry with the most common DNA and genes. These V and J calls are TCRdb output, not the study's own analysis. Within this sample are about 1,400,000 distinct CDR3 sequences, with about 40% of them counted one time only. The top ten clonotypes cover 7.9% of the sample.

As encoded in the germline V gene, CDR1 is SGDLS while CDR2 is YYNGEE. The CDR3 runs 17 amino acids, cysteine and phenylalanine included. This entry keeps only the CDR3 DNA: 51 bases, framed from base 1. Trimming removed 2 bases from V and 5 bases from J; the gene matches leave 10 bases unexplained. Systemically healthy Caucasian individuals from Russia, 35 to 50 in total and aged about 6 to 90 years, were included as donors. Each donor gave around 9.8 milliliters of peripheral blood, collected into EDTA-treated Vacutainer tubes. Ficoll-Paque density-gradient centrifugation was used to isolate PBMCs, with at least 7 million per sample. Trizol reagent was used to extract total RNA from PBMCs, with at least 5 micrograms per sample. For every donor, flow cytometry on a PBMC aliquot measured the percentage of naive CD45RAhigh/CD27high T cells. Here is what the overall study found, with its caveats: Observed TCR beta diversity per million T cells fell roughly linearly with age, and a significant reduction was already apparent by age around 40. Total diversity estimates from one million sequenced T cells were considered lower bounds and underestimates. Compared with the aged group, more naive CD4+ T cells, fewer expanded clones and increased TCR diversity were shown by the long-lived group, suggesting age selection. Because donor CMV infection status was unknown, age-related changes in expanded clonotypes were potentially confounded. A strong correlation was found between observed TCR beta diversity and the percentage of naive T cells measured by flow cytometry. Since profiling was done on bulk unsorted PBMCs, naive and antigen-experienced compartments could not be conclusively compared.

A word on this clonotype: It has no known antigen specificity. No base-level quality is on record; no much larger clone is a single base apart.

The sequencing input was blood. The sequence is built from TRBV9 and TRBJ2-5; 12 central bases correspond to TRBD2. The sequence was obtained from a woman under 30 in good health. At the DNA level, the sequence is TGTGCCAGCAGCGTGGCCCCAATCCTAGCGGGAGGGGAGACCCAGTACTTC. The translation is CASSVAPILAGGETQYF.